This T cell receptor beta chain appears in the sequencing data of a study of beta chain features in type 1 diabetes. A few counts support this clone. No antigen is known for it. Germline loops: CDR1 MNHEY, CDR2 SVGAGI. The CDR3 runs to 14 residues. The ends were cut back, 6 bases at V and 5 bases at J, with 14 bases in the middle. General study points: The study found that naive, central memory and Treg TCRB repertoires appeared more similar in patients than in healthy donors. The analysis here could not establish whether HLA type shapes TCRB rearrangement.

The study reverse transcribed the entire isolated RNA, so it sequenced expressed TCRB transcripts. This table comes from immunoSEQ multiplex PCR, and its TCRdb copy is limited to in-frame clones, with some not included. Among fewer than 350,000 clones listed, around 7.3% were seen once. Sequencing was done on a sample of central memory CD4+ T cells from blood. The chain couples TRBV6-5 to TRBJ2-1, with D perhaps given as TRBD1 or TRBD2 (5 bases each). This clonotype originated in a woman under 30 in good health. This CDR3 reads CASRRDAGNNEQFF. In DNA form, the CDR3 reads TGTGCCAGCAGACGGGACGCAGGTAACAATGAGCAGTTCTTC.